These 21 T cell receptor beta chains share one sample of origin, sequenced in a study of cytomegalovirus exposure and HLA in healthy donors. The data were produced by immunoSEQ multiplex PCR, yet TCRdb's version contains in-frame clones alone and is incomplete. The sample holds under 200,000 clones, about nine tenths seen once. Material: PBMCs. These receptors were obtained from a young woman in good health and CMV-seropositive.

The chain couples TRBV19 to TRBJ2-1; D is perhaps TRBD2 (6 bases). From germline, CDR1 is LNHDA and CDR2 SQIVND (reference sequence). Trimming took 4 bases from V and 7 from J, leaving 14 bases between them. This CDR3 is 14 amino acids long. CDR3 residues: CASSRGELWNEQFF. The CDR3 DNA sequence: TGTGCCAGTAGTAGGGGGGAGCTGTGGAATGAGCAGTTCTTC.

This clone was picked up one time. The chain joins TRBV5-1 to TRBJ1-3, with TRBD1 matching over 11 bases. With 2 bases clipped from V and 7 bases from J, the junction kept 5 bases outside the gene matches. This CDR3 contains 15 residues. Germline V gene data show CDR1 as SGHRS and CDR2 as YFSETQ. CDR3: CASSFGTGGRNTIYF. In DNA form, the CDR3 reads TGCGCCAGCAGCTTCGGGACAGGGGGAAGGAACACCATATATTTT.

V usage is TRBV5-1 and J usage is TRBJ2-4, with D possibly being TRBD2 (6 bases). Trimming cost V 2 bases and J 1 base, with 7 bases left between them. This CDR3 comprises 14 residues. CDR1 SGHRS and CDR2 YFSETQ come from the germline V gene. Here the CDR3 DNA reads TGCGCCAGCAGCTTTAGCGGCGCCAAAAACATTCAGTACTTC. It yields the protein CASSFSGAKNIQYF.

The gene calls are TRBV11-2 and TRBJ2-3, with D perhaps matching TRBD2 (7 bases). The CDR3 spans 14 residues. The germline V gene has CDR1 SGHAT and CDR2 FQNNGV. Deletions cut 3 bases from V and 2 bases from J, with 9 bases between. The CDR3 DNA sequence: TGTGCCAGCAGCTTGGGGGGGGCCACAGATACGCAGTATTTT. Residues: CASSLGGATDTQYF.

The chain uses TRBV30 and TRBJ2-7; 7 bases agree with TRBD1. Trimming at V came to 0 bases and at J to 0 bases, leaving 2 bases not matched to a gene. The V gene's germline CDR1 is GTSNPN and CDR2 SVGIG (reference sequence). The CDR3 is 14 residues long. The CDR3 is CAWSVQGTSYEQYF. The CDR3 nucleotides are TGTGCCTGGAGTGTACAGGGGACCTCCTACGAGCAGTACTTC.

The V gene is TRBV27, the J gene TRBJ2-2; the match to TRBD1 covers 10 bases. This CDR3 is 16 amino acids long. The junction had 7 bases not matched to a gene; V was cut back by 5 bases and J by 4 bases. The germline CDR1 and CDR2 sequences are MNHEY and SMNVEV (reference sequence). The CDR3 coding sequence is TGTGCCAGCAGTACCAGACAGGGGGCCCTCACCGGGGAGCTGTTTTTT. It encodes CASSTRQGALTGELFF.

The chain links TRBV7-9 to TRBJ2-7; TRBD1 agrees at 8 bases. J was trimmed by 8 bases and V by 4 bases; bases with no gene match: 10. The CDR3 totals 14 residues. CDR1 and CDR2 (germline): SEHNR, FQNEAQ (reference sequence). This CDR3 reads CASSWDRWDGQQYF. CDR3 nucleotides: TGTGCCAGCAGCTGGGACAGGTGGGACGGGCAGCAGTACTTC.

The chain employs TRBV5-1 and TRBJ2-7, with D possibly matching TRBD2 (5 bases). This CDR3 spans 13 amino acids. Germline CDR1 and CDR2: SGHRS and YFSETQ. The V gene lost 4 bases and the J gene lost 4 bases, with 12 bases spanning the gap. The CDR3 DNA reads TGCGCCAGCAGCCCGGTCGCGGGTTACGAGCAGTACTTC. It codes for CASSPVAGYEQYF.

Here the CDR3 DNA reads TGTGCCAGCAGCTTACAGGGGACTAGCGGGTATTTT. Protein: CASSLQGTSGYF. The chain has TRBV7-9 and TRBJ2-3; 11 positions match TRBD2. The CDR3 runs 12 residues. V trimming: 2 bases; J trimming: 14 bases; junction bases outside the gene matches: 3. Germline V lookup: CDR1 SEHNR, CDR2 FQNEAQ (reference sequence).

The chain is built from TRBV11-2 and TRBJ2-1; possibly TRBD2 for D (5 bases). Trimming took 7 bases from V and 0 from J, leaving 13 bases between them. This CDR3 comprises 15 residues. CDR1 SGHAT and CDR2 FQNNGV come from the germline V gene. The CDR3, as DNA: TGTGCCAGCAACCCGGACTCTGGCTCCTACAATGAGCAGTTCTTC. This sequence encodes CASNPDSGSYNEQFF.

The CDR3 DNA reads as TGTGCCAGCAGCTTGGAACCAGGGGATGGCTACACCTTC. Amino acids: CASSLEPGDGYTF. The V gene is TRBV5-6, the J gene TRBJ1-2; tentative D call: TRBD1 (6 bases). V was trimmed by 0 bases and J by 6 bases, leaving 9 bases between them. CDR1 and CDR2 from the germline V gene are SGHDT and YYEEEE. CDR3 length: 13 residues.

The chain has TRBV18 and TRBJ2-6; tentatively, D is TRBD1 (5 bases). The germline gives CDR1 KGHSH, CDR2 LQKENI. CDR3 length: 15 residues. The V end was cut by 6 bases, the J end by 0 bases, with 9 bases between. CDR3 amino acids: CASSPDSSGANVLTF. As DNA, the CDR3 is TGTGCCAGCTCGCCCGACAGCTCTGGGGCCAACGTCCTGACTTTC.

This chain uses TRBV6-6 with TRBJ1-1, with D maybe TRBD1 (5 bases). The CDR3 contains 12 residues. CDR1 MNHNY and CDR2 SVGAGI come from the germline V gene (reference sequence). The ends were cut back, 6 bases at V and 1 base at J, with 6 bases in the middle. The CDR3 reads CASSGQNTEAFF. The CDR3 DNA reads TGTGCCAGCAGCGGACAGAACACTGAAGCTTTCTTT.

The rearrangement uses TRBV7-3 and TRBJ2-3; no clear D gene. Germline V gives CDR1 SGHTA, CDR2 FQGTGA. The V end was cut by 2 bases, the J end by 14 bases, with 20 bases between. The CDR3 length is 14 residues. The CDR3 nucleotides are TGTGCCAGCAGCTTACAGTCGGTGACTGACTTGTTGTATTTT. It yields the protein CASSLQSVTDLLYF.

The rearrangement uses TRBV4-1 and TRBJ1-5; 7 bases are shared with TRBD1. Germline assignment: CDR1 MGHRA and CDR2 YSYEKL. CDR3 length: 15 amino acids. With 3 bases clipped from V and 2 bases from J, the junction kept 4 bases outside the gene matches. CDR3 nucleotide sequence: TGCGCCAGCAGCCACCCCGGGACAGGCAATCAGCCCCAGCATTTT. This sequence encodes CASSHPGTGNQPQHF.

As regards this clone: At one end, the junction sequence differs from germline, possibly due to a read error. This chain connects TRBV27 to TRBJ2-5; TRBD2 agrees at 15 bases. This CDR3 spans 18 amino acids. Germline V gene data show CDR1 as MNHEY and CDR2 as SMNVEV (reference sequence). CDR3 residues: CASSLFGTSGRRGETQYF. The CDR3 DNA reads TGTGCCAGCAGCTTATTTGGGACTAGCGGGAGGAGAGGGGAGACCCAGTACTTC.

This chain uses TRBV28 with TRBJ1-4; D not resolved. CDR3 length: 12 amino acids. V shed 2 bases and J shed 10 bases, with 8 bases lying between them. The germline CDR1 and CDR2 sequences are MDHEN and SYDVKM. The CDR3 region is CASSLPGAKLFF. DNA for the CDR3: TGTGCCAGCAGTTTACCGGGTGCAAAACTGTTTTTT.

J is TRBJ2-7 and V is TRBV6-6, with 7 bases aligning to TRBD2. The germline CDR1 and CDR2 sequences are MNHNY and SVGAGI (reference sequence). Unmatched junction bases numbered 11, after V lost 7 bases and J lost 2 bases. The CDR3 extends over 15 amino acids. CDR3 coding DNA: TGTGCCAGCACCCCGGGGAGGGGCGCACCCTACGAGCAGTACTTC. Translating it yields CASTPGRGAPYEQYF.

This clone occurred once. J is TRBJ2-1 and V is TRBV10-3; 10 bases line up with TRBD2. The CDR3 has 12 residues. Germline V gene sequence: CDR1 ENHRY, CDR2 SYGVKD. Trimming removed 5 bases from V and 8 bases from J; junction bases left unmatched: 0. In DNA form, the CDR3 reads TGTGCCATCAGTAGCGGGAGGGATGAGCAGTTCTTC. It is translated as CAISSGRDEQFF.

V usage is TRBV30 and J usage is TRBJ1-4, with D possibly TRBD1 on 6 matching bases. The length of the CDR3 is 13 residues. Per the germline V gene, CDR1 is GTSNPN and CDR2 is SVGIG (reference sequence). Trimming cost V 3 bases and J 6 bases, with 11 bases left between them. The CDR3 here is CAWRTGSYEKLFF. Here the CDR3 DNA reads TGTGCCTGGAGAACAGGGAGTTATGAAAAACTGTTTTTT. Full variable domain (outside the CDR3, taken from reference TRBV30 and TRBJ1-4): SQTIHQWPATLVQPVGSPLSLECTVEGTSNPNLYWYRQAAGRGLQLLFYSVGIGQISSEVPQNLSASRPQDRQFILSSKKLLLSDSGFYLCAWRTGSYEKLFFGSGTQLSVL.

This clone has only one observation. The V gene is TRBV6-5, the J gene TRBJ1-4; D possibly corresponds to TRBD1 (5 bases). Germline CDR1 is MNHEY and CDR2 is SVGAGI. This CDR3 contains 14 residues. The V and J ends lost 4 bases and 6 bases respectively, with 12 bases between them. The CDR3 coding sequence is TGTGCCAGCAGTTCCCCGGGACTGGATGAAAAACTGTTTTTT. Its protein product is CASSSPGLDEKLFF.